This T cell receptor (beta chain) emerged from a study of T cells in localized non-small cell lung cancer. The repertoire was sequenced with immunoSEQ multiplex PCR; TCRdb's copy has only in-frame clones and lacks some. This table has about 41,000 clones, more than 85% appearing once. The CDR3 sequence is 11 residues long. V shed 11 bases and J shed 3 bases, with 10 bases lying between them. Germline CDR1 is SNHLY and CDR2 is FYNNEI. The clonotype comes from a woman between 18 and 55 years old with stage III lung adenocarcinoma. The chain links TRBV2 to TRBJ1-2; no firm D call. Here the sequenced sample was peripheral blood, taken before any cancer treatment. The CDR3 DNA reads as TGTGCCCACGGGCTGGACTATGGCTACACCTTC. Residues: CAHGLDYGYTF.